The clone carrying this T cell receptor (beta chain) was recorded at least ten times. Its antigen is not identified. The library was built from roughly 400 ng RNA with molecular barcoded adaptors for alpha/delta and beta/gamma chains. TCRdb independently ran MiXCR on the reads; one entry per CDR3 protein. This sample has roughly 38,000 distinct CDR3 sequences, with 13% to 15% found just once. Every patient had bone marrow sampled while the disease was active. From germline, CDR1 is SQVTM and CDR2 ANQGSEA. Trimming pared 5 bases from V and 11 bases from J, leaving 22 bases between. The length of the CDR3 is 13 residues. This sample stems from a study of read filtering for tumor transcriptome and immune sequencing. Study as a whole: Revised staging placed under ten patients in R-ISS I, 15 to 20 in II, 7 in III. General study points: About 81.9% of IR-seq clonotypes had one read, totaling around 3.4% of reads; RNA-seq: 74.6% and 44.6%. RNA-seq captured clonotypes less deeply and reliably than IR-seq.

The chain has TRBV29-1 and TRBJ2-7, with D tentatively TRBD1 or TRBD2 (5 bases each). The specimen sequenced was a population of CD138-negative cells sorted from bone marrow. The sequence derives from a donor aged 40 or older with multiple myeloma. In DNA, the CDR3 is TGCAGCGTTAAAAAATCCGGGACCGCGTGGGAGTACTTC. It is translated as CSVKKSGTAWEYF.